The source of this T cell receptor (beta chain) is a study of blood T cell repertoires in COVID-19. Study at large: The analysed material was cDNA or gDNA that came from T cells, B-cell-depleted T cells, or PBMCs.

This CDR3 is 20 amino acids long. V dropped 4 bases and J dropped 1 base, with 25 bases sitting between them. The germline gives CDR1 LGHNA, CDR2 YNFKEQ. This clone appeared once. Sequencing used immunoSEQ multiplex PCR; TCRdb keeps in-frame clones, though not all of them. The profile shows about 90,000 clones, roughly 80% of them singletons. The chain employs TRBV4-2 and TRBJ1-4; possibly TRBD1 for D (5 bases). This sequence was found in a woman aged 70-85 years with acute or convalescent COVID-19. Sequenced sample: peripheral blood. The DNA for the CDR3 is TGTGCCAGCAGCCGCTCCGGTCTGGGACTATCGAGTGGAACTAATGAAAAACTGTTTTTT. It translates to CASSRSGLGLSSGTNEKLFF.